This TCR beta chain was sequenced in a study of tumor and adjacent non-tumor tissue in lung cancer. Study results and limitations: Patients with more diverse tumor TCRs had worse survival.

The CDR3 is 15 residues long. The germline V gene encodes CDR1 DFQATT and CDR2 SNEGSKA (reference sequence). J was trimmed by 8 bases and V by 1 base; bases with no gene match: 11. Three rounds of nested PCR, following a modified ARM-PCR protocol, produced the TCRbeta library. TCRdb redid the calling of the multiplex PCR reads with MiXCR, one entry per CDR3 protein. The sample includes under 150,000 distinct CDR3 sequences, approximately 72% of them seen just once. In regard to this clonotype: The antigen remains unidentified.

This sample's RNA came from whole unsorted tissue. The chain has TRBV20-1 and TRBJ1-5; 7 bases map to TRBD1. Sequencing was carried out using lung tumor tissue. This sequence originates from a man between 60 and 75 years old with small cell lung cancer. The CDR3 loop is CSARATGVTQEPQHF. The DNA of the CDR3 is TGCAGTGCTAGAGCTACAGGGGTCACACAGGAGCCCCAGCATTTT.